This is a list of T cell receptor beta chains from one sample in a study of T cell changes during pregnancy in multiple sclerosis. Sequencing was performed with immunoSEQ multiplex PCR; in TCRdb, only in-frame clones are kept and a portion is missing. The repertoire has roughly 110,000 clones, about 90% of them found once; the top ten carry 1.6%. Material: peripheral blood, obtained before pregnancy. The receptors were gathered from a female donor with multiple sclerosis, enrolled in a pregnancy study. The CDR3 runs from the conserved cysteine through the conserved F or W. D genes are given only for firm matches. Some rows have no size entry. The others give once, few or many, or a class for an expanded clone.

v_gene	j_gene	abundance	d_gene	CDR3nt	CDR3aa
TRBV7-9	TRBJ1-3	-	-	TGTGCCAGCAGCTCGTCAGGTACCGCTGGAAACACCATATATTTT	CASSSSGTAGNTIYF
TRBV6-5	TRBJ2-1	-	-	TGTGCCAGCAGTTACGCACACAGGGTTCGGGGCAATGAGCAGTTCTTC	CASSYAHRVRGNEQFF
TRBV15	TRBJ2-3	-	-	TGTGCCACCAGCAGAGCTGGGACAATGGGCACAGATACGCAGTATTTT	CATSRAGTMGTDTQYF
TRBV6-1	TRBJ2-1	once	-	TGTGCCAGCAGCAACGGGGGTAATAATGTTGAGCAGTTCTTC	CASSNGGNNVEQFF
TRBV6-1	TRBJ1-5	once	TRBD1	TGTGCCAGCAGTGGGGGACAGCGGGGCAATCAGCCCCAGCATTTT	CASSGGQRGNQPQHF
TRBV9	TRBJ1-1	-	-	TGTGCCAGCAGCGTTTCCGACGGGAGGAACACTGAAGCTTTCTTT	CASSVSDGRNTEAFF
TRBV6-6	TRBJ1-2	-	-	TGTGCCAGCAGCAACGGGGCCAGGGGCAACTATGGCTACACCTTC	CASSNGARGNYGYTF
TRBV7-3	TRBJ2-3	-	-	TGTGCCAGCAGCTCTGACAACACAGATACGCAGTATTTT	CASSSDNTDTQYF
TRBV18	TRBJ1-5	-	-	TGTGCCAGCTCATTCCCTGACAGTCTCCAGCATTTT	CASSFPDSLQHF
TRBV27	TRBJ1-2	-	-	TGTGCCAGCAGTTTATCGTCTTTTTATGGCTACACCTTC	CASSLSSFYGYTF
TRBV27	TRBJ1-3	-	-	TGTGCCAGCAGTTCAACAGGAATCTCTGGAAACACCATATATTTT	CASSSTGISGNTIYF
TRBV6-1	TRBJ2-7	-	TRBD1	TGTGCCAGCAGTGCCCCCGGGACAGGGGTCTACGAGCAGTACTTC	CASSAPGTGVYEQYF
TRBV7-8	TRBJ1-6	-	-	TGTGCCAGCAGTTTTGGTGGAGGTTCACCCCTCCACTTT	CASSFGGGSPLHF
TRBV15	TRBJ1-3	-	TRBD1	TGTGCCACCACTGGACAGGGCTCTGGAAACACCATATATTTT	CATTGQGSGNTIYF
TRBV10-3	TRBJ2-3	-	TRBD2	TGTGCCATCAGTCACGGACTAGAAGGGGATACGCAGTATTTT	CAISHGLEGDTQYF
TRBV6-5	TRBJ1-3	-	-	TGTGCCAGCAGTTACGCGGGCACCATATATTTT	CASSYAGTIYF
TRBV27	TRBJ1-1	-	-	TGTGCCAGCAGTTTCGAGGGATTGAACACTGAAGCTTTCTTT	CASSFEGLNTEAFF
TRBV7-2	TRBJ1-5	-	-	TGTGCCAGCAGCTCCCACGGGGGAATGAATCAGCCCCAGCATTTT	CASSSHGGMNQPQHF
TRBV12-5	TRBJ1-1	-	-	TGTGCTAGTGGTTTGTCCGGGATGAACACTGAAGCTTTCTTT	CASGLSGMNTEAFF
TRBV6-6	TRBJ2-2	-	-	TGTGCCAGCCGGCCAGGGGACACCGGGGAGCTGTTTTTT	CASRPGDTGELFF
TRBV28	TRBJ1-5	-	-	TGTGCCAGCAAGGAGACAGGCTCGAATCAGCCCCAGCATTTT	CASKETGSNQPQHF
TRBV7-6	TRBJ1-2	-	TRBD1	TGTGCCAGCAGCCGGGACAGGGGTGATGGCTATGGCTACACCTTC	CASSRDRGDGYGYTF
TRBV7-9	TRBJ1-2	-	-	TGTGCCAGCAGCTTAGGGGGGGAAAGCGGCTACACCTTC	CASSLGGESGYTF
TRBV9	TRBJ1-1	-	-	TGTGCCAGCAGCCCCCGCGGTGACAGGCTGAACACTGAAGCTTTCTTT	CASSPRGDRLNTEAFF
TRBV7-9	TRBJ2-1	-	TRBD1	TGTGCCAGCACCAGATCGGGACAGGGGACGTTCGCTGAGCAGTTCTTC	CASTRSGQGTFAEQFF
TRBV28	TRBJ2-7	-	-	TGTGCCAGCAGTTTCCTCGGTAGCGGAACCTACGAGCAGTACTTC	CASSFLGSGTYEQYF
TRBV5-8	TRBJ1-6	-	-	TGTGCCAGCAGCTTGGAGGCGGATTCACCCCTCCACTTT	CASSLEADSPLHF
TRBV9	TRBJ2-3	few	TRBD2	TGTGCCAGCAGTCCACCGGGAGGACGCACAGATACGCAGTATTTT	CASSPPGGRTDTQYF
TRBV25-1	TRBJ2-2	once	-	TGTGCCAGCAGTGAATGGGACAAGGGGACCCCCGGGGAGCTGTTTTTT	CASSEWDKGTPGELFF
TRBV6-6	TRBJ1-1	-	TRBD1	TGTGCCAGCAGTTATCAGACAGGGGGCACTGAAGCTTTCTTT	CASSYQTGGTEAFF
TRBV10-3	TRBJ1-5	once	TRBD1	TGTGCCATCAAAGGGACAGGGGAAAATCAGCCCCAGCATTTT	CAIKGTGENQPQHF
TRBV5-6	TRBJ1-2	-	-	TGTGCCAGCAGCTTGCGGGGGGCGCGGCATGGCTACACCTTC	CASSLRGARHGYTF
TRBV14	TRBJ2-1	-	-	TGTGCCAGCAGCCAAGAGGAGGTGGACTCCTACAATGAGCAGTTCTTC	CASSQEEVDSYNEQFF
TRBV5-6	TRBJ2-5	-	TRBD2	TGTGCCAGCAGCTTGGGTAGCGGGGGGGGAAAGACCCAGTACTTC	CASSLGSGGGKTQYF
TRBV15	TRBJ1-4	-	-	TGTGCCACCAGCATCCATAATGAAAAACTGTTTTTT	CATSIHNEKLFF
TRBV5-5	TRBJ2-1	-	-	TGTGCCAGCAGCTCTAACCACAGGCCTGAGCAGTTCTTC	CASSSNHRPEQFF
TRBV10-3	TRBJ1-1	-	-	TGTGCCATCAGTGAGGCTGGGGGGAGTGAAGCTTTCTTT	CAISEAGGSEAFF
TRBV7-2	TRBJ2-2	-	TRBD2	TGTGCCAGCAGCTTAGGGCGACTAGCGGGAGGGATGGGCACCGGGGAGCTGTTTTTT	CASSLGRLAGGMGTGELFF
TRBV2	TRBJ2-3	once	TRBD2	TGTGCCAGCAAACGACTAGCTTCGGTAAACACAGATACGCAGTATTTT	CASKRLASVNTDTQYF
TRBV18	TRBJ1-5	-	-	TGTGCCAGCTCAGCCGGAGATAGCAATCAGCCCCAGCATTTT	CASSAGDSNQPQHF
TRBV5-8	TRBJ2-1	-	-	TGTGCCAGCAGCCGGAGGGGGGGTGAGTTCTTC	CASSRRGGEFF
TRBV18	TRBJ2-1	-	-	TGTGCCAGCTCACCACCGTCAGGAACAGGGCGATCGTTCTTC	CASSPPSGTGRSFF
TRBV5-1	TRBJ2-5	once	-	TGCGCCAGCAGCCCAAGAGACTACCACGCGACCCAGTACTTC	CASSPRDYHATQYF
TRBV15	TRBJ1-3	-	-	TGTGCCACCAGCAGAGATCCTCAGGTATCTGGAAACACCATATATTTT	CATSRDPQVSGNTIYF
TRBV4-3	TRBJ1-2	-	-	TGCGCCAGCAGCCAAGCTTTTCGGGGTGGCGGAGGCTACACCTTC	CASSQAFRGGGGYTF
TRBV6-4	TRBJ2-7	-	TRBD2	TGTGCCAGCAGTTACGGACTAGCGGGATATTCGGGCTACGAGCAGTACTTC	CASSYGLAGYSGYEQYF
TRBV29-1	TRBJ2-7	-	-	TGCAGCGTCCAAAAGAGCTACGAGCAGTACTTC	CSVQKSYEQYF
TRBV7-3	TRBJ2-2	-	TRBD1	TGTGCCAGCAGCTTATCAGGGGGTAGTGGCACCGGGGAGCTGTTTTTT	CASSLSGGSGTGELFF
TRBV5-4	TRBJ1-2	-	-	TGTGCCAGCGCATTGCGGTTATCTGGCTACACCTTC	CASALRLSGYTF
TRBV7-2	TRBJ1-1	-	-	TGTGCCAGCAGCCCCCGTTTTCTCTCTGAAGCTTTCTTT	CASSPRFLSEAFF
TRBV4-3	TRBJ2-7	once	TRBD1	TGCGCCAGCAGTTTCGGACAGGGGTTCGACTACGAGCAGTACTTC	CASSFGQGFDYEQYF
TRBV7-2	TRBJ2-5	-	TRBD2	TGTGCCAGCAGCACAATTCGGACTAGCGGGAGGGCGCGGGAGACCCAGTACTTC	CASSTIRTSGRARETQYF
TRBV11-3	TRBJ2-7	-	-	TGTGCCAGCAGCTTAGACCTGGACAGCTCCTACGAGCAGTACTTC	CASSLDLDSSYEQYF
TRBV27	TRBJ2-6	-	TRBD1	TGTGCCAGCAGTTTTTTCAGGACAGGAGGCGGCACTGGGGCCAACGTCCTGACTTTC	CASSFFRTGGGTGANVLTF
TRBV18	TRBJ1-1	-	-	TGTGCCAGCTCGCGCAGCGCGGAGAACACTGAAGCTTTCTTT	CASSRSAENTEAFF
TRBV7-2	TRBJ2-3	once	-	TGTGCCAGCACCCTCGCCCCGAGCTCAGATACGCAGTATTTT	CASTLAPSSDTQYF
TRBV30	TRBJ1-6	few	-	TGTGCCTGGAGGCCGACAGTCTCTGGGTCACCCCTCCACTTT	CAWRPTVSGSPLHF
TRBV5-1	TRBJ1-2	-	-	TGCGCCAGCAGCCTCCCTGGGTGGCGGGATGGCTACACCTTC	CASSLPGWRDGYTF
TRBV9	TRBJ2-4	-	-	TGTGCCAGCAGCGTAGGGGGACTAGCCAAAAACATTCAGTACTTC	CASSVGGLAKNIQYF